The 29 T cell receptor beta chains reported below all come from one sample, sequenced in a study of spatial heterogeneity in lung cancer. The time point was: sample taken at primary tumor resection. Their recognized antigens are unknown. TCRdb reanalysed the 5' RACE reads using MiXCR and keeps one entry per CDR3 protein. There are about 1,300 distinct CDR3 sequences in the sample; roughly 4.6% occur only once, and approximately 12% lies in the top ten. Overall study results and limits: Higher tumor mutation counts went along with higher counts of expanded intratumoral alpha and beta TCRs.

The sequences come from lung tumor tissue, collected at surgery. These receptors were taken from a male donor with early-stage non-small cell lung cancer.

By share, this clonotype counts as large (0.1 to 1%). This CDR3 reads CASRPPGQSNSPLHF. The CDR3 DNA reads as TGTGCCAGCAGGCCTCCGGGACAGAGCAATTCACCCCTCCACTTT. The chain couples TRBV28 to TRBJ1-6; 7 bases map to TRBD1. CDR3 size: 15 residues. Germline V gives CDR1 MDHEN, CDR2 SYDVKM. After removal of 6 bases from V and 7 bases from J, the junction contained 9 bases not matched to a gene.

This clonotype ranks as medium-sized (0.01 to 0.1%). The CDR3 DNA sequence: TGTGCCAGCAGCCGCACTAGCGGGAGCATCAGTGAGCAGTTCTTC. Protein: CASSRTSGSISEQFF. The chain carries TRBV7-3 and TRBJ2-1; 11 nucleotides agree with TRBD2. With V trimmed by 5 bases and J by 9 bases, 9 bases remained unmatched. Germline V gene sequence: CDR1 SGHTA, CDR2 FQGTGA. CDR3 length: 15 amino acids.

This clonotype is large. J is TRBJ1-1 and V is TRBV7-2; unclear D gene. Trimming cost V 5 bases and J 3 bases, with 13 bases left between them. Germline assignment: CDR1 SGHTA and CDR2 FQGNSA. The CDR3 has 14 amino acids. CDR3 region: CASSPPRPYTEAFF. The CDR3 coding sequence is TGTGCCAGCAGCCCCCCGCGGCCTTACACTGAAGCTTTCTTT.

This clonotype is judged medium-sized (0.01 to 0.1%). The chain links TRBV20-1 to TRBJ2-4; a possible D gene is TRBD2 (6 bases). CDR1 and CDR2 from the germline V gene are DFQATT and SNEGSKA (reference sequence). Trimming cost V 4 bases and J 0 bases, with 16 bases left between them. This CDR3 is 16 amino acids long. The CDR3 reads CSAKDLAGLAKNIQYF. CDR3 bases: TGCAGTGCTAAAGATCTGGCGGGACTAGCCAAAAACATTCAGTACTTC.

In its sample, this clonotype is hyperexpanded. The genes are TRBV29-1 and TRBJ2-1, with TRBD2 matching 10 bases. The J segment lost 0 bases and the V segment lost 6 bases, leaving 11 bases of the junction unmatched. Germline-derived CDR1 and CDR2 are SQVTM and ANQGSEA. The CDR3 extends over 17 amino acids. The CDR3 loop reads CSVEGSPSGSSYNEQFF. The DNA for the CDR3 is TGCAGCGTAGAGGGCTCCCCTAGCGGGAGCTCCTACAATGAGCAGTTCTTC.

By proportion, this clonotype is medium-sized. This chain connects TRBV7-9 to TRBJ1-4; the D gene is possibly TRBD1 (5 bases). This CDR3 has 14 amino acids. Germline CDR1 is SEHNR and CDR2 is FQNEAQ (reference sequence). With 5 bases removed from V and 7 bases from J, the gap between germline ends came to 14 bases. CDR3 amino acids: CASSRGFGSEKLFF. The CDR3 nucleotides read TGTGCCAGCAGCCGGGGGTTTGGCTCTGAAAAACTGTTTTTT.

By sample share, this clonotype is medium-sized. The J gene is TRBJ2-2, the V gene TRBV12-3 or TRBV12-4; D is ambiguous. V was shortened by 6 bases and J by 5 bases, with 7 bases between the two germline ends. This CDR3 has 12 amino acids. The CDR3, as DNA: TGTGCCAGCAGGCAAGGGACCGGGGAGCTGTTTTTT. Translated, it gives CASRQGTGELFF.

By frequency in the sample, this clonotype is large (0.1 to 1%). The chain combines TRBV12-3 or TRBV12-4 with TRBJ2-5; 9 nucleotides agree with TRBD2. This CDR3 spans 14 amino acids. V trimming: 5 bases; J trimming: 5 bases; junction bases outside the gene matches: 6. CDR3: CASSLSGRRETQYF. The DNA of the CDR3 is TGTGCCAGCAGTCTCAGCGGGAGGCGGGAGACCCAGTACTTC.

In its sample, this clonotype was seen a few times. J is TRBJ2-1 and V is TRBV5-4; a possible D gene is TRBD2 (5 bases). The length of the CDR3 is 13 residues. The germline CDR1 and CDR2 sequences are SGHNT and YYREEE (reference sequence). V shed 4 bases and J shed 11 bases, with 16 bases lying between them. CDR3 loop: CASSPVQPGKQFF. In DNA form, the CDR3 reads TGTGCCAGCAGCCCGGTTCAGCCCGGGAAGCAGTTCTTC.

By share, this clonotype ranks as medium-sized. The chain is built from TRBV30 and TRBJ2-3; 8 bases map to TRBD2. Germline lookup yields CDR1 GTSNPN and CDR2 SVGIG (reference sequence). The CDR3 is 15 residues long. The V and J ends lost 4 bases and 9 bases, in that order; junction bases with no gene match: 15. CDR3 sequence reads: CAWTPTSVMGGTQYF. The CDR3 coding sequence is TGTGCCTGGACCCCGACTAGCGTGATGGGGGGCACGCAGTATTTT. Full variable domain (remainder filled in from reference TRBV30 and TRBJ2-3): SQTIHQWPATLVQPVGSPLSLECTVEGTSNPNLYWYRQAAGRGLQLLFYSVGIGQISSEVPQNLSASRPQDRQFILSSKKLLLSDSGFYLCAWTPTSVMGGTQYFGPGTRLTVL.

This clonotype counts as medium-sized. The chain employs TRBV7-8 and TRBJ1-5, with a possible D match to TRBD1 (5 bases). Trimming removed 5 bases from V and 7 bases from J, with 15 bases in between. Germline loops: CDR1 SGHVS, CDR2 FQNEAQ. CDR3 length equals 14 residues. In nucleotides, the CDR3 is TGTGCCAGCAGCCCAGCACGGGGCGGGCAGCCCCAGCATTTT. Translated: CASSPARGGQPQHF.

In its sample, this clonotype is large. The chain is built from TRBV12-3 or TRBV12-4 and TRBJ2-2, with a possible D match to TRBD1 (6 bases). V lost 6 bases and J 3 bases, leaving 8 bases between the germline ends. The CDR3 contains 13 residues. CDR3 sequence: CASRRQDTGELFF. Here the CDR3 DNA reads TGTGCCAGCAGGAGACAGGACACCGGGGAGCTGTTTTTT.

This clonotype ranks as medium-sized. The chain couples TRBV9 to TRBJ2-2; no definite D call. The CDR3 length is 15 residues. Trimming removed 0 bases at V and 5 bases at J, with 11 bases between. Per the germline V gene, CDR1 is SGDLS and CDR2 is YYNGEE. CDR3 in DNA: TGTGCCAGCAGCGTAGTCCCTCAAGGGACCGGGGAGCTGTTTTTT. This sequence encodes CASSVVPQGTGELFF.

Sample share makes this clonotype medium-sized. A read error may produce the germline difference seen at one junction end. J is TRBJ1-4 and V is TRBV23-1, with D uncertain. TRBV23-1 is annotated as an ORF whose role is uncertain. This CDR3 spans 11 amino acids. The CDR3 here is CASSQSAGRVF. The DNA for the CDR3 is TGCGCCAGCAGTCAATCGGCCGGGAGGGTTTTT.

This clonotype is large within its sample. This rearrangement joins TRBV7-2 to TRBJ2-5; TRBD1 matches at 7 bases. With V trimmed by 7 bases and J by 5 bases, 7 bases remained unmatched. Germline CDR1 is SGHTA and CDR2 is FQGNSA. This CDR3 is built from 13 residues. In DNA form, the CDR3 reads TGTGCCAGCACAACAGGGGCTGTTGAGACCCAGTACTTC. Its translation: CASTTGAVETQYF.

This clonotype is medium-sized. The rearrangement joins TRBV13 to TRBJ2-7, with D perhaps matching TRBD1 (6 bases). Germline V CDR1 and CDR2: PRHDT, FYEKMQ (reference sequence). Trimming removed 6 bases from V and 5 bases from J, with 20 bases in between. The CDR3 spans 15 residues. CDR3 DNA: TGTGCCAGCAGTTCACCGGGACACAAAGCCCACGAGCAGTACTTC. Its translation is CASSSPGHKAHEQYF.

By proportion, this clonotype is medium-sized (0.01 to 0.1%). The chain employs TRBV20-1 and TRBJ1-6; D remains ambiguous. Germline V CDR1 and CDR2: DFQATT, SNEGSKA (reference sequence). The length of the CDR3 is 13 residues. V dropped 3 bases and J dropped 9 bases, with 12 bases sitting between them. CDR3 bases: TGCAGTGCTAGCCAGGATCGGACTTCACCCCTCCACTTT. Translated, it gives CSASQDRTSPLHF.

Within the sample, this clonotype is medium-sized. The chain is built from TRBV15 and TRBJ2-3, with D possibly matching TRBD1 (6 bases). The germline V and J ends were trimmed by 0 bases and 6 bases, with 22 bases remaining between them. The CDR3 loop spans 18 amino acids. The germline V gene has CDR1 LNHNV and CDR2 YYDKDF (reference sequence). Written as DNA, the CDR3 is TGTGCCACCAGCAGAGATCCCCCAGGGGTCACTAGGTGGGATACGCAGTATTTT. Its protein product is CATSRDPPGVTRWDTQYF.

This clonotype is categorized as medium-sized (0.01 to 0.1%). The gene calls are TRBV19 and TRBJ2-7; TRBD1 matches 10 bases. The V gene end was trimmed by 9 bases and the J gene end by 5 bases; junction bases not matched to a gene: 7. This CDR3 is built from 13 residues. CDR1 is LNHDA, CDR2 SQIVND, per germline (reference sequence). The chain's CDR3 is CASRDRGSHEQYF. The CDR3 bases are TGTGCCAGCCGGGACAGGGGTTCCCACGAGCAGTACTTC.

The genes are TRBV28 and TRBJ2-7; no firm D call. The germline gives CDR1 MDHEN, CDR2 SYDVKM. This CDR3 is built from 15 residues. Trimming removed 5 bases from V and 2 bases from J, with 16 bases in between. CDR3 amino acids: CASSLYSGPTYEQYF. The CDR3 coding sequence is TGTGCCAGCAGTCTTTACAGTGGCCCTACCTACGAGCAGTACTTC.

This clonotype was recorded a few times. The chain employs TRBV5-4 and TRBJ2-7, with TRBD1 identical over 9 bases. CDR1 is SGHNT and CDR2 is YYREEE in the germline V gene (reference sequence). This CDR3 has 15 residues. V was clipped by 2 bases and J by 2 bases; unmatched bases: 5. CDR3 DNA sequence: TGTGCCAGCAGCTTCGCTTGGACAGGGGCCTACGAGCAGTACTTC. Translation: CASSFAWTGAYEQYF.

This clonotype is classed as medium-sized. The rearrangement uses TRBV24-1 and TRBJ1-1; the D is unclear. The length of the CDR3 is 13 residues. The germline V gene has CDR1 KGHDR and CDR2 SFDVKD. Deletions cut 5 bases from V and 2 bases from J, with 8 bases between. The DNA of the CDR3 is TGTGCCACCAGTGCGACGGGAAACACTGAAGCTTTCTTT. This codes for CATSATGNTEAFF.

This clonotype rates as large. The chain links TRBV6-2 or TRBV6-3 to TRBJ2-7; D gene uncertain. From germline, CDR1 is MNHEY and CDR2 SVGEGT. CDR3 length: 11 amino acids. The ends were cut back, 5 bases at V and 2 bases at J, with 4 bases in the middle. CDR3 coding DNA: TGTGCCAGCAGTCAGGCCTACGAGCAGTACTTC. It specifies CASSQAYEQYF.

By share, this clonotype counts as medium-sized (0.01 to 0.1%). V usage is TRBV6-5 and J usage is TRBJ1-2, with a tentative D call TRBD1 (5 bases). V was pared by 0 bases and J by 7 bases, with 9 bases between. The germline gives CDR1 MNHEY, CDR2 SVGAGI. The length of the CDR3 is 13 residues. The CDR3 is CASSYSPGSGYTF. The DNA for the CDR3 is TGTGCCAGCAGTTACTCGCCAGGGAGTGGCTACACCTTC.

Within the sample, this clonotype is medium-sized. This chain's CDR3 is CASSQDLPGQENLFGNSPLHF. CDR3 nucleotides: TGCGCCAGCAGCCAAGATTTACCGGGACAGGAGAACCTATTTGGTAATTCACCCCTCCACTTT. The rearrangement links TRBV4-3 to TRBJ1-6; 8 nucleotides match TRBD1. V lost 0 bases, J lost 6 bases, and 19 bases stayed unmatched. Per the germline V gene, CDR1 is LGHNA and CDR2 is YSLEER. The CDR3 consists of 21 residues.

Points on this clonotype: This may arise from a read error, as a much more abundant clone is one base away. The chain recombines TRBV29-1 with TRBJ2-2; the D gene could be TRBD1 or TRBD2 (5 bases each). The CDR3 runs to 14 residues. CDR1 and CDR2 (germline): SQVTM, ANQGSEA. CDR3 loop: CGYRGLAGTGELSF. The CDR3 coding sequence is TGCGGCTATAGGGGATTAGCCGGCACCGGGGAGCTGTCTTTT.

This clonotype is deemed large. The genes are TRBV12-3 or TRBV12-4 and TRBJ2-3; 7 bases line up with TRBD2. Trimming removed 7 bases from V and 0 bases from J; junction bases left unmatched: 7. The CDR3 length is 15 residues. CDR3: CASTPGGFSTDTQYF. The CDR3 nucleotides read TGTGCCAGCACCCCGGGGGGATTCAGCACAGATACGCAGTATTTT.

Within the sample, this clonotype is large. The chain recombines TRBV7-6 with TRBJ2-7, with TRBD1 matching over 10 bases. The CDR3 totals 15 residues. J was trimmed by 3 bases and V by 5 bases; bases with no gene match: 7. Germline lookup yields CDR1 SGHVS and CDR2 FNYEAQ. In DNA form, the CDR3 reads TGTGCCAGCAGCCCCCCGGGACAGGGGCGCTACGAGCAGTACTTC. Its translation: CASSPPGQGRYEQYF.

In its sample, this clonotype ranks as medium-sized (0.01 to 0.1%). The chain recombines TRBV5-6 with TRBJ2-7; TRBD1 matches at 7 bases. This CDR3 has 14 amino acids. V lost 4 bases to trimming and J lost 1 base; unmatched junction nucleotides: 5. Germline V gives CDR1 SGHDT, CDR2 YYEEEE. The CDR3 sequence is CASSPDRISYEQYF. The CDR3 region has the DNA TGTGCCAGCAGCCCGGACAGGATATCCTACGAGCAGTACTTC.